The 31 T cell receptor beta chains listed next were all sequenced from one sample in a study of beta chain features in type 1 diabetes. The investigators reverse transcribed all of the isolated RNA, so they sequenced expressed TCRB transcripts. The data were produced by immunoSEQ multiplex PCR, yet TCRdb's version contains in-frame clones alone and is incomplete. The repertoire consists of under 800,000 clones, with around 16% occurring once and the leading ten covering about 0.087%. Sequencing was carried out using naive CD4+ T cells from blood. These receptors originate from a man aged 18 to 29 in good health.

V gene TRBV25-1 combines with J gene TRBJ1-2; D may be TRBD1 (6 bases). The CDR3 consists of 15 residues. Germline assignment: CDR1 MGHDK and CDR2 SYGVNS. V was clipped by 1 base and J by 4 bases, with 13 bases between them. The CDR3 bases are TGTGCCAGCAGTGAATTTGGGCAGGGGAGCTATGGCTACACCTTC. Protein sequence: CASSEFGQGSYGYTF.

The chain recombines TRBV6-5 with TRBJ2-7; D remains unclear. The CDR3 runs to 12 residues. From germline, CDR1 is MNHEY and CDR2 SVGAGI. V shed 8 bases and J shed 0 bases, with 8 bases lying between them. CDR3 amino acids: CASARGSYEQYF. CDR3 coding DNA: TGTGCCAGCGCCAGAGGCTCCTACGAGCAGTACTTC.

This chain connects TRBV7-9 to TRBJ1-1; a possible D gene is TRBD1 (5 bases). Germline assignment: CDR1 SEHNR and CDR2 FQNEAQ (reference sequence). Trimming stripped 1 base from V and 4 bases from J, with 16 bases between. The length of the CDR3 is 16 residues. CDR3 region: CASSLVGTGLGTEAFF. The CDR3 DNA sequence: TGTGCCAGCAGCTTAGTAGGGACGGGGCTGGGCACTGAAGCTTTCTTT.

This clone turned up a few times. The DNA of the CDR3 is TGCGCCAGCAGCTTGGATTATCCGGTTCCCGAGCAGTACTTC. Translated: CASSLDYPVPEQYF. The chain links TRBV5-1 to TRBJ2-7; D gene ambiguous. Trimming took off 0 bases at V and 6 bases at J, with 13 bases between the two ends. CDR1 and CDR2 from the germline V gene are SGHRS and YFSETQ. This CDR3 contains 14 residues.

The chain couples TRBV7-2 to TRBJ1-6; unclear D gene. The CDR3 length is 15 residues. With 1 base removed from V and 9 bases from J, the gap between germline ends came to 13 bases. Germline CDR1 is SGHTA and CDR2 is FQGNSA. This CDR3 reads CASSLESGRASPLHF. The CDR3 coding sequence is TGTGCCAGCAGCTTAGAGTCCGGGAGGGCTTCACCCCTCCACTTT.

This clone has just a few counts. The chain couples TRBV6-5 to TRBJ1-6, with a weak D call TRBD1 (5 bases). Germline V gene sequence: CDR1 MNHEY, CDR2 SVGAGI. The CDR3 sequence is 14 residues long. V dropped 2 bases and J dropped 9 bases, with 11 bases sitting between them. In DNA, the CDR3 is TGTGCCAGCAGTTACGGGGGGTTCGGTTCACCCCTCCACTTT. Protein product: CASSYGGFGSPLHF.

The table lists this clone with a few counts. This specimen includes other DNA sequences encoding the same CDR3. The gene calls are TRBV9 and TRBJ1-1; D ambiguous. Between the trimmed V and J ends, which lost 2 bases and 0 bases, there was a span of 5 bases. The CDR3 has 13 residues. The germline CDR1 and CDR2 sequences are SGDLS and YYNGEE. The CDR3 DNA reads as TGTGCCAGCAGCGTTGATCTGAACACTGAAGCTTTCTTT. This encodes CASSVDLNTEAFF.

V usage is TRBV5-1 and J usage is TRBJ2-1; 7 bases map to TRBD1. The CDR3 runs 14 residues. Germline CDR1 reads SGHRS; CDR2 reads YFSETQ. V shed 2 bases, J shed 2 bases, and the junction held 1 base outside the gene matches. The DNA of the CDR3 is TGCGCCAGCAGCTTAGGACAGGCCTACAATGAGCAGTTCTTC. It specifies CASSLGQAYNEQFF.

The chain is built from TRBV5-1 and TRBJ2-5; possible D gene TRBD2, 5 bases. V lost 0 bases and J 5 bases, leaving 17 bases between the germline ends. The CDR3 runs to 16 residues. Per germline, CDR1 SGHRS and CDR2 YFSETQ. In DNA, the CDR3 is TGCGCCAGCAGCTTGGAATGGGCCGGGATTCTGGAGACCCAGTACTTC. It specifies CASSLEWAGILETQYF. The variable domain in full, completed from reference TRBV5-1 and TRBJ2-5, reads KAGVTQTPRYLIKTRGQQVTLSCSPISGHRSVSWYQQTPGQGLQFLFEYFSETQRNKGNFPGRFSGRQFSNSRSEMNVSTLELGDSALYLCASSLEWAGILETQYFGPGTRLLVL.

This clone was seen a handful of times. Germline is not matched at one junction end, which may reflect a read error. This rearrangement joins TRBV7-2 to TRBJ2-1, with 11 bases that match TRBD2. Germline CDR1 is SGHTA and CDR2 is FQGNSA. The CDR3 loop spans 17 amino acids. The CDR3 region is CASSLGALAGGYNEQFF. The CDR3, as DNA: TGTGCCAGCAGTTTAGGAGCCCTAGCGGGGGGCTACAATGAGCAGTTCTTC.

The table lists this clone with a count of one. This chain connects TRBV4-2 to TRBJ1-6; no clear D gene. The CDR3 has 17 amino acids. Germline V gene lookup returns CDR1 LGHNA and CDR2 YNFKEQ. V lost 0 bases to trimming and J lost 6 bases, with 15 bases between them. CDR3 sequence reads: CASSQEEFRRSNSPLHF. The DNA of the CDR3 is TGTGCCAGCAGCCAAGAAGAGTTCAGAAGATCTAATTCACCCCTCCACTTT.

A few counts support this clone. This chain uses TRBV7-9 with TRBJ1-4; D may be TRBD1 (5 bases). The V and J ends lost 2 bases and 7 bases respectively, with 17 bases between them. This CDR3 has 16 residues. Germline V CDR1 and CDR2: SEHNR, FQNEAQ (reference sequence). The CDR3 DNA is TGTGCCAGCAGCTTAATGGGGCACCTTGTGGGTGAAAAACTGTTTTTT. Its translation: CASSLMGHLVGEKLFF.

This clone was seen a handful of times. The V and J genes are TRBV7-8 and TRBJ1-1; a possible D gene is TRBD1 (5 bases). V was trimmed by 0 bases and J by 5 bases, leaving 7 bases between them. The CDR3 sequence is 13 residues long. The V gene's germline CDR1 is SGHVS and CDR2 FQNEAQ. CDR3 protein: CASSLARGTEAFF. The CDR3 DNA is TGTGCCAGCAGCTTAGCGCGGGGGACTGAAGCTTTCTTT. The full variable domain, rest sourced from reference TRBV7-8 and TRBJ1-1, is GAGVSQSPRYKVAKRGQDVALRCDPISGHVSLFWYQQALGQGPEFLTYFQNEAQLDKSGLPSDRFFAERPEGSVSTLKIQRTQQEDSAVYLCASSLARGTEAFFGQGTRLTVV.

This clone has a handful of counts. The chain couples TRBV6-6 to TRBJ1-5, with D unclear. Germline CDR1 is MNHNY and CDR2 is SVGAGI (reference sequence). The CDR3 is made up of 13 amino acids. V gave up 7 bases and J gave up 1 base, with 8 bases separating them. The CDR3 DNA follows: TGTGCCAGCAATTTGGACAGCAATCAGCCCCAGCATTTT. Amino acid sequence: CASNLDSNQPQHF.

The chain uses TRBV7-2 and TRBJ1-1; D remains unclear. CDR3 length: 12 residues. From germline, CDR1 is SGHTA and CDR2 FQGNSA. V was trimmed by 5 bases and J by 3 bases, leaving 7 bases between them. CDR3 protein: CASSDRHTEAFF. Here the CDR3 DNA reads TGTGCCAGCAGCGATAGGCACACTGAAGCTTTCTTT.

The rearrangement uses TRBV29-1 and TRBJ2-5; tentative D call: TRBD2 (6 bases). The length of the CDR3 is 15 residues. Germline V gene data show CDR1 as SQVTM and CDR2 as ANQGSEA. V lost 5 bases and J lost 1, with 17 bases in between. CDR3 amino acids: CSVTVWEARQETQYF. The CDR3 bases are TGCAGCGTTACAGTATGGGAGGCCCGCCAAGAGACCCAGTACTTC.

The rearrangement joins TRBV5-6 to TRBJ2-3; 9 nucleotides align to TRBD2. With 0 bases clipped from V and 7 bases from J, the junction kept 6 bases outside the gene matches. The V gene's germline CDR1 is SGHDT and CDR2 YYEEEE. The CDR3 is 15 amino acids. The CDR3 DNA sequence: TGTGCCAGCAGCTTGGTAGCGGGAGCGTCAAATACGCAGTATTTT. Translating gives CASSLVAGASNTQYF.

This clone has only a few counts. The rearrangement joins TRBV25-1 to TRBJ2-7; D possibly corresponds to TRBD2 (6 bases). The CDR3 is made up of 14 amino acids. V was shortened by 5 bases and J by 7 bases, with 18 bases between the two germline ends. Germline CDR1 reads MGHDK; CDR2 reads SYGVNS. In nucleotides, the CDR3 is TGTGCCAGCAGTCGGGCGGGATCTACGGGTGAGCAGTACTTC. It yields the protein CASSRAGSTGEQYF.

This clone was counted between two and nine times. The rearrangement links TRBV10-3 to TRBJ2-3, with D unresolved. CDR1 ENHRY and CDR2 SYGVKD come from the germline V gene. The CDR3 loop spans 13 amino acids. The ends were cut back, 3 bases at V and 2 bases at J, with 6 bases in the middle. CDR3 in DNA: TGTGCCATCAGTGATTCCCCCACAGATACGCAGTATTTT. Translating it yields CAISDSPTDTQYF.

This clone appeared a few times. The chain links TRBV19 to TRBJ1-2, with unresolved D. The germline V gene encodes CDR1 LNHDA and CDR2 SQIVND (reference sequence). V was shortened by 6 bases and J by 4 bases, with 12 bases between the two germline ends. The length of the CDR3 is 13 residues. The CDR3 nucleotides are TGTGCCAGTAGAGGTCAGGACCCCTATGGCTACACCTTC. This codes for CASRGQDPYGYTF.

V and J are TRBV25-1 and TRBJ2-5; possibly TRBD1 or TRBD2 for D (7 bases each). The germline V gene has CDR1 MGHDK and CDR2 SYGVNS. The CDR3 totals 15 residues. The ends were cut back, 7 bases at V and 5 bases at J, with 20 bases in the middle. CDR3 DNA sequence: TGTGCCAGCATCCCTATGGGAGGGGGCGACGAGACCCAGTACTTC. Protein product: CASIPMGGGDETQYF.

The V gene is TRBV6-1, the J gene TRBJ1-5; D is uncertain. Trimming cost V 4 bases and J 1 base, with 17 bases left between them. CDR3 length equals 17 residues. CDR1 and CDR2 (germline): MNHNS, SASEGT. DNA for the CDR3: TGTGCCAGCAGTGGATTACTTGCAGGAATAAGCAATCAGCCCCAGCATTTT. Its protein is CASSGLLAGISNQPQHF.

The chain is built from TRBV7-2 and TRBJ2-5, with unresolved D. The CDR3 is 12 residues long. The germline V and J ends were trimmed by 5 bases and 7 bases, with 11 bases remaining between them. Germline values: CDR1 SGHTA, CDR2 FQGNSA. The CDR3 spells CASSPTSGTQYF. In nucleotides, the CDR3 is TGTGCCAGCAGCCCGACTTCGGGGACCCAGTACTTC.

This chain uses TRBV7-9 with TRBJ1-5; the D is unclear. The CDR3 runs to 12 residues. Germline CDR1 reads SEHNR; CDR2 reads FQNEAQ (reference sequence). V was pared by 3 bases and J by 2 bases, with 2 bases between. CDR3 coding DNA: TGTGCCAGCAGCTTCGGCAATCAGCCCCAGCATTTT. Its protein is CASSFGNQPQHF. The full variable domain, its missing parts supplied by reference TRBV7-9 and TRBJ1-5, is DTGVSQNPRHKITKRGQNVTFRCDPISEHNRLYWYRQTLGQGPEFLTYFQNEAQLEKSRLLSDRFSAERPKGSFSTLEIQRTEQGDSAMYLCASSFGNQPQHFGDGTRLSIL.

This clone was counted a few times. This chain uses TRBV4-1 with TRBJ2-2; D is perhaps TRBD2 (6 bases). V was cut by 6 bases and J by 4 bases, with 15 bases left in between. The CDR3 extends over 15 amino acids. CDR1 MGHRA and CDR2 YSYEKL come from the germline V gene. The DNA of the CDR3 is TGCGCCAGCAGAGTCTGGGGAGGTGGCACCGGGGAGCTGTTTTTT. This translates into CASRVWGGGTGELFF.

This rearrangement joins TRBV5-1 to TRBJ1-1; TRBD1 might be the D (6 bases). The CDR3 consists of 14 residues. Germline CDR1 is SGHRS and CDR2 is YFSETQ. Trimming took off 4 bases at V and 1 base at J, with 11 bases between the two ends. The CDR3 bases are TGCGCCAGCAGCGCATTGACAGGGAACACTGAAGCTTTCTTT. It encodes CASSALTGNTEAFF.

The chain joins TRBV30 to TRBJ2-2; D might be TRBD2 (7 bases). V lost 0 bases, J lost 4 bases, and 15 bases lay in between. The CDR3 is made up of 16 amino acids. Per germline, CDR1 GTSNPN and CDR2 SVGIG (reference sequence). CDR3 bases: TGTGCCTGGAGTGTATCGCACGGGGGGCGCACCGGGGAGCTGTTTTTT. It translates to CAWSVSHGGRTGELFF. Looking up the rest from reference TRBV30 and TRBJ2-2 gives the full variable domain: SQTIHQWPATLVQPVGSPLSLECTVEGTSNPNLYWYRQAAGRGLQLLFYSVGIGQISSEVPQNLSASRPQDRQFILSSKKLLLSDSGFYLCAWSVSHGGRTGELFFGEGSRLTVL.

This clone turned up a few times. This chain links TRBV7-9 with TRBJ2-5; D call uncertain. The J call may be mistaken, given a closer DNA end match to TRBJ2-7. The CDR3 covers 13 residues. Germline V gives CDR1 SEHNR, CDR2 FQNEAQ (reference sequence). In nucleotides, the CDR3 is TGTGCCAGCAGCTTGCTCAGCTCAGCCGAGCAGTACTTC. Translating it yields CASSLLSSAEQYF.

This clone was observed a handful of times. This chain uses TRBV7-9 with TRBJ1-2; no clear D. This CDR3 spans 14 amino acids. V lost 5 bases, J lost 2 bases, and 12 bases lay in between. Germline CDR1 reads SEHNR; CDR2 reads FQNEAQ (reference sequence). This CDR3 reads CASSPIGGNYGYTF. The CDR3 DNA sequence: TGTGCCAGCAGCCCCATAGGCGGAAACTATGGCTACACCTTC.

The chain joins TRBV2 to TRBJ2-7; 9 bases map to TRBD1. Germline loops: CDR1 SNHLY, CDR2 FYNNEI. Losses at the gene ends were 5 bases for V and 4 bases for J; bases not matched to a gene: 6. The CDR3 is 14 residues long. CDR3 sequence reads: CASSLGQGPYEQYF. The DNA of the CDR3 is TGTGCCAGCAGTCTGGGACAGGGACCATACGAGCAGTACTTC.

This clone was counted between two and nine times. This sequence joins TRBV5-1 and TRBJ1-4; 8 bases agree with TRBD1. There are 14 residues in the CDR3. Trimming removed 4 bases from V and 3 bases from J; junction bases left unmatched: 2. Germline values: CDR1 SGHRS, CDR2 YFSETQ. CDR3 residues: CASSTDRANEKLFF. The CDR3 bases are TGCGCCAGCAGCACGGACAGGGCTAATGAAAAACTGTTTTTT.